Reported below is one T cell receptor (beta chain). Antigen: not known. These data belong to a study of blood T cells in healthy people across ages. Study-wide context: Template switching captured about one barcoded beta molecule per two T cells.

Study-level results: The percentage of naive T cells correlated strongly with TCR beta diversity.

CDR1 is DFQATT and CDR2 is SNEGSKA in the germline V gene (reference sequence). The CDR3 has 15 amino acids. The V gene end was trimmed by 0 bases and the J gene end by 7 bases; junction bases not matched to a gene: 8. Using a J-beta primer mix together with a sample-barcoded 5' primer, a second PCR was run for roughly 7 to 11 cycles. TCRdb reprocessed the 5' RACE reads via MiXCR and lists one record per CDR3 protein. In the table there are about 780,000 distinct CDR3 sequences, more than 35% of which are singletons. Input material: blood. The J gene is TRBJ2-2, the V gene TRBV20-1; 7 bases map to TRBD2. The sequence was obtained from a man older than 75 in good health. The CDR3 here is CSARDGEGVSGELFF. Here the CDR3 DNA reads TGCAGTGCTAGAGATGGGGAGGGCGTCAGCGGGGAGCTGTTTTTT.